This is a list of T cell receptor beta chains from one sample in a study of molecular identifiers for immune sequencing clone quantification. Using its own MiXCR run on the PCR reads, TCRdb lists one record per CDR3 protein. The table includes some 650,000 distinct CDR3 sequences, about 20% detected once. The sample consisted of naive CD8+ T cells from blood, with Jurkat cell RNA spiked in. The receptors derive from a human donor in good health. Some libraries in this study had Jurkat cell RNA spiked in. CDR3s include the opening cysteine and the closing phenylalanine or tryptophan. A D gene is named only where the DNA matches it firmly. Clone size is shown for a subset of rows, as once, few, many or a class of expanded clone.

>TRBJ2-1|TRBV7-9|-|-
CASSLVRSPYNEQFF
TGTGCCAGCAGCTTAGTCAGATCCCCTTACAATGAGCAGTTCTTC
>TRBJ2-7|TRBV19|TRBD1|-
CASSIGHRGYEQYF
TGTGCCAGTAGTATAGGCCACAGGGGATACGAGCAGTACTTC
>TRBJ1-1|TRBV13|-|many
CASTAWDTEAFF
TGTGCCAGCACTGCCTGGGACACTGAAGCTTTCTTT
>TRBJ2-5|TRBV4-1|-|-
CASSQVGGFQETQYF
TGCGCCAGCAGCCAGGTGGGGGGTTTCCAAGAGACCCAGTACTTC
>TRBJ2-7|TRBV9|-|-
CASSPRFSEHEQYF
TGTGCCAGCAGCCCCCGGTTTAGCGAACACGAGCAGTACTTC
>TRBJ2-5|TRBV28|-|many
CASSGNGGTQETQYF
TGTGCCAGCAGTGGTAATGGGGGCACCCAAGAGACCCAGTACTTC
>TRBJ2-7|TRBV7-9|-|many
CASSLPPPGDEQYF
TGTGCCAGCAGCTTACCTCCCCCTGGAGACGAGCAGTACTTC
>TRBJ1-2|TRBV12-3/TRBV12-4|-|-
CASSFSDGYTF
TGTGCCAGCAGTTTCAGTGATGGCTACACCTTC
>TRBJ2-7|TRBV13|TRBD1|-
CASSKTGILYEQYF
TGTGCCAGCAGCAAGACAGGGATCCTCTACGAGCAGTACTTC
>TRBJ2-5|TRBV7-9|TRBD2|many
CASSPESLAGIETQYF
TGTGCCAGCAGCCCCGAATCTCTAGCGGGAATAGAGACCCAGTACTTC
>TRBJ1-5|TRBV7-6|-|many
CASSLDGQINQPQHF
TGTGCCAGCAGCTTAGACGGACAGATCAATCAGCCCCAGCATTTT
>TRBJ2-7|TRBV19|-|few
CATSSGTPGMEQYF
TGTGCCACCTCATCCGGGACACCCGGGATGGAGCAGTACTTC
>TRBJ2-1|TRBV29-1|-|many
CSVTSPAEFF
TGCAGCGTTACTAGCCCCGCGGAGTTCTTC
>TRBJ1-5|TRBV11-3|-|few
CASSFAGTANSNQPQHF
TGTGCCAGCAGCTTCGCCGGGACGGCGAATAGCAATCAGCCCCAGCATTTT
>TRBJ1-5|TRBV27|-|few
CASSLFSASRTPNQPQHF
TGTGCCAGCAGTCTATTTTCGGCAAGTAGGACCCCCAATCAGCCCCAGCATTTT
>TRBJ1-4|TRBV6-5|-|many
CASRQRDATNEKLFF
TGTGCCAGCAGGCAGCGGGATGCAACTAATGAAAAACTGTTTTTT
>TRBJ2-3|TRBV10-2|TRBD2|many
CASSEWGGGASDTQYF
TGCGCCAGCAGTGAGTGGGGCGGGGGGGCCTCGGATACGCAGTATTTT
>TRBJ1-1|TRBV12-3/TRBV12-4|-|many
CASSLAGEAFF
TGTGCCAGCAGTTTAGCAGGGGAAGCTTTCTTT
>TRBJ2-3|TRBV6-5|-|many
CASSFSGTHTDTQYF
TGTGCCAGCAGTTTTTCCGGGACACACACAGATACGCAGTATTTT
>TRBJ2-5|TRBV7-8|TRBD2|many
CASSATSGQETQYF
TGTGCCAGCAGCGCGACTAGCGGCCAAGAGACCCAGTACTTC
>TRBJ2-3|TRBV24-1|-|many
CATSDNDREVPDTQYF
TGTGCCACCAGTGATAACGACAGGGAGGTCCCAGATACGCAGTATTTT
>TRBJ2-5|TRBV18|TRBD1|many
CASSPWTGTVVETQYF
TGTGCCAGCTCACCATGGACAGGGACGGTCGTAGAGACCCAGTACTTC
>TRBJ2-1|TRBV9|-|few
CASSVWASVTSSYNEQFF
TGTGCCAGCAGCGTATGGGCTAGTGTCACCTCATCCTACAATGAGCAGTTCTTC
>TRBJ2-1|TRBV3-1|-|-
CASRQDMGRSEQFF
TGTGCCAGCAGGCAAGATATGGGGAGGAGTGAGCAGTTCTTC
>TRBJ1-5|TRBV19|TRBD1|-
CASSIGPGQGVDQPQHF
TGTGCCAGTAGTATTGGGCCGGGACAGGGGGTTGATCAGCCCCAGCATTTT
>TRBJ2-5|TRBV9|-|many
CASSVRPGLGEETQYF
TGTGCCAGCAGCGTTCGCCCAGGGTTGGGGGAAGAGACCCAGTACTTC
>TRBJ2-3|TRBV12-3/TRBV12-4|TRBD2|many
CASSLAKLAGPSDTQYF
TGTGCCAGCAGTTTAGCAAAATTAGCGGGACCGTCGGATACGCAGTATTTT
>TRBJ2-1|TRBV5-5|TRBD1|-
CASSLEAGGTYNEQFF
TGTGCCAGCAGCTTGGAGGCAGGGGGCACCTACAATGAGCAGTTCTTC
>TRBJ1-1|TRBV13|-|many
CASSSTRGLGTEAFF
TGTGCCAGCAGCTCGACCCGGGGGTTAGGCACTGAAGCTTTCTTT
>TRBJ2-1|TRBV19|-|-
CASSISSRGSYNEQFF
TGTGCCAGTAGTATATCATCCAGGGGCAGTTACAATGAGCAGTTCTTC
>TRBJ1-1|TRBV6-5|-|many
CASSYRQVTDTEAFF
TGTGCCAGCAGTTACAGGCAGGTAACGGACACTGAAGCTTTCTTT
>TRBJ1-2|TRBV13|-|many
CASSFYNYGYTF
TGTGCCAGCAGCTTTTATAACTATGGCTACACCTTC
>TRBJ1-5|TRBV6-5|TRBD1|many
CASRARTGWQPQHF
TGTGCCAGCAGGGCTAGGACAGGGTGGCAGCCCCAGCATTTT
>TRBJ2-7|TRBV9|TRBD2|many
CASSPVGRGTHSYEQYF
TGTGCCAGCAGCCCAGTCGGGAGGGGGACTCACTCCTACGAGCAGTACTTC
>TRBJ2-1|TRBV19|TRBD2|few
CASRGGGNEQFF
TGTGCCAGTAGGGGGGGGGGGAATGAGCAGTTCTTC
>TRBJ2-7|TRBV12-3/TRBV12-4|TRBD1|few
CASSLVGQVYEQYF
TGTGCCAGCAGTTTGGTCGGACAGGTATACGAGCAGTACTTC
>TRBJ1-4|TRBV13|-|many
CASSYRWEKLFF
TGTGCCAGCAGCTACAGATGGGAAAAACTGTTTTTT
>TRBJ2-1|TRBV6-2/TRBV6-3|-|-
CASKKDGYSEQFF
TGTGCCAGCAAGAAGGACGGTTACAGTGAGCAGTTCTTC
>TRBJ2-7|TRBV27|-|few
CASSSRLTPNEQYF
TGTGCCAGCAGTTCCCGACTGACTCCCAACGAGCAGTACTTC
>TRBJ1-1|TRBV9|-|many
CASSPLRGTRFEAFF
TGTGCCAGCAGCCCCTTGAGGGGTACTCGGTTCGAAGCTTTCTTT
>TRBJ2-2|TRBV12-3/TRBV12-4|TRBD2|few
CASSPAGGGAGELFF
TGTGCCAGCAGTCCAGCGGGAGGGGGGGCCGGGGAGCTGTTTTTT
>TRBJ2-1|TRBV11-2|TRBD2|-
CASSYRLAGALTSSYNEQFF
TGTGCCAGCAGCTACAGACTAGCGGGGGCCCTCACCAGCTCCTACAATGAGCAGTTCTTC
>TRBJ1-1|TRBV6-6|-|many
CASSYYGLNTEAFF
TGTGCCAGCAGTTACTACGGATTGAACACTGAAGCTTTCTTT
>TRBJ2-4|TRBV12-3/TRBV12-4|TRBD1|many
CASSLALTGAKNIQYF
TGTGCCAGCAGTTTAGCCCTGACAGGGGCCAAAAACATTCAGTACTTC
>TRBJ2-2|TRBV30|-|-
CAWSNTEPGELFF
TGTGCCTGGAGTAATACTGAGCCCGGGGAGCTGTTTTTT